This TCR beta chain comes out of a study of cytomegalovirus exposure and HLA in healthy donors. Germline values: CDR1 MGHRA, CDR2 YSYEKL. The V and J ends lost 1 base and 3 bases respectively, with 10 bases between them. The CDR3 extends over 14 amino acids. Data came from immunoSEQ multiplex PCR; TCRdb stores just in-frame clones and leaves some out. The table has 200,000 or so clones, around 88% seen once; the top ten hold around 3%. The material sequenced was PBMCs. This TCR derives from a woman in her late teens or twenties in good health and CMV-seronegative. This rearrangement joins TRBV4-1 to TRBJ2-7; TRBD2 might be the D (5 bases). This CDR3 is CASSQGAGFYEQYF. CDR3 DNA sequence: TGCGCCAGCAGCCAAGGGGCGGGTTTCTACGAGCAGTACTTC.